This entry concerns a single T cell receptor (beta chain). Between the trimmed V and J ends, which lost 6 bases and 2 bases, there was a span of 13 bases. CDR3 length equals 14 residues. Looked up from germline, CDR1 is LNHDA and CDR2 is SQIVND (reference sequence). The sample belongs to a study of technical replicates of blood from a few donors. TCRdb's table, derived via immunoSEQ multiplex PCR, lists solely in-frame clones and lacks some. In the table there are 79,000 or so clones, 95% to 98% of which are singletons. The clonotype comes from a human donor in good health. The V and J genes are TRBV19 and TRBJ1-1; TRBD1 is a possible D gene (5 bases). Sequenced: T cells isolated from PBMCs. CDR3 coding DNA: TGTGCCAGTAGGCGAGGGGAGGGAAACACTGAAGCTTTCTTT. Encoded protein: CASRRGEGNTEAFF.